These 24 T cell receptor beta chains share one sample of origin, sequenced in a study of T cell responses to AZD1222 COVID-19 vaccine (dated by TCRdb to the early 2020s). Libraries were constructed by the immunoSEQ multiplex PCR assay. Not all clones reach the TCRdb copy of this immuneACCESS table, which keeps in-frame sequences only. Checked studies attribute under half of the gap to unresolved V genes and leave the rest unexplained. The sample data list about 170,000 clones, and 80% to 90% of these were observed just once. The top ten clones comprise 6.9% of the sample. The sample's time point label, in plain terms: baseline before first vaccination. The source was peripheral blood, collected on day 0 of AZD1222 vaccination. The receptors derive from an adult in good health.

This clone was seen once. The chain carries TRBV7-9 and TRBJ1-2; D is unresolved. This CDR3 is built from 14 residues. Trimming left V 1 base short and J 2 bases short, with 8 bases between. Germline V lookup: CDR1 SEHNR, CDR2 FQNEAQ (reference sequence). The CDR3 DNA sequence: TGTGCCAGCAGCTTAGGCGGCAGAAACTATGGCTACACCTTC. Residues: CASSLGGRNYGYTF. Supplemented by reference TRBV7-9 and TRBJ1-2, the full variable domain reads DTGVSQNPRHKITKRGQNVTFRCDPISEHNRLYWYRQTLGQGPEFLTYFQNEAQLEKSRLLSDRFSAERPKGSFSTLEIQRTEQGDSAMYLCASSLGGRNYGYTFGSGTRLTVV.

The V gene is TRBV9, the J gene TRBJ2-7; D possibly corresponds to TRBD1 (6 bases). V lost 2 bases and J lost 1, with 13 bases in between. This CDR3 is 15 amino acids long. Germline V lookup: CDR1 SGDLS, CDR2 YYNGEE. DNA of the CDR3: TGTGCCAGCAGCGTTGACGACAGGTTTTCCTACGAGCAGTACTTC. It codes for CASSVDDRFSYEQYF. The variable domain in full, completed from reference TRBV9 and TRBJ2-7, reads DSGVTQTPKHLITATGQRVTLRCSPRSGDLSVYWYQQSLDQGLQFLIQYYNGEERAKGNILERFSAQQFPDLHSELNLSSLELGDSALYFCASSVDDRFSYEQYFGPGTRLTVT.

The chain couples TRBV13 to TRBJ2-5; 8 positions match TRBD2. There are 14 residues in the CDR3. CDR1 is PRHDT and CDR2 is FYEKMQ in the germline V gene (reference sequence). With 5 bases clipped from V and 4 bases from J, the junction kept 6 bases outside the gene matches. The CDR3 DNA reads as TGTGCCAGCAGCATTAAAGCGGGGGTAGAGACCCAGTACTTC. This encodes CASSIKAGVETQYF.

This rearrangement joins TRBV28 to TRBJ2-3; D possibly corresponds to TRBD2 (6 bases). The length of the CDR3 is 13 residues. Trimming took off 5 bases at V and 6 bases at J, with 12 bases between the two ends. Germline loops: CDR1 MDHEN, CDR2 SYDVKM. Written as DNA, the CDR3 is TGTGCCAGCAGTGAGTCAGGGAGGGATACGCAGTATTTT. Its translation: CASSESGRDTQYF.

V and J are TRBV5-6 and TRBJ2-7; the D is unclear. The length of the CDR3 is 13 residues. Germline V lookup: CDR1 SGHDT, CDR2 YYEEEE. V was cut by 1 base and J by 1 base, with 6 bases left in between. CDR3 DNA sequence: TGTGCCAGCAGCTTGACAGAATCCTACGAGCAGTACTTC. The encoded protein is CASSLTESYEQYF.

Here the CDR3 reads CATSDLPGQGQETQYF. The CDR3 coding sequence is TGTGCCACCAGTGATTTGCCGGGACAGGGGCAAGAGACCCAGTACTTC. The J gene is TRBJ2-5, the V gene TRBV24-1; 10 nucleotides agree with TRBD1. There are 16 residues in the CDR3. Per germline, CDR1 KGHDR and CDR2 SFDVKD. Germline trimming cut 0 bases from V and 2 bases from J; bases unmatched to any gene: 2.

This clone appeared once. The chain recombines TRBV27 with TRBJ2-5; 8 nucleotides agree with TRBD2. The CDR3 is made up of 13 amino acids. Losses at the gene ends were 2 bases for V and 7 bases for J; bases not matched to a gene: 3. The germline CDR1 and CDR2 sequences are MNHEY and SMNVEV (reference sequence). CDR3 residues: CASSLSREGTQYF. As DNA, the CDR3 is TGTGCCAGCAGTTTAAGTCGGGAGGGGACCCAGTACTTC.

The count of this clone is one. The CDR3 protein is CASSVGMQGAYEQYF. CDR3 nucleotides: TGTGCCAGCAGCGTAGGAATGCAGGGGGCCTACGAGCAGTACTTC. This chain joins TRBV9 and TRBJ2-7; TRBD1 aligns across 7 bases. This CDR3 spans 15 amino acids. V dropped 0 bases and J dropped 2; count of bases not matched to a gene: 5. Germline V gene lookup returns CDR1 SGDLS and CDR2 YYNGEE.

V is TRBV5-1 and J is TRBJ2-5, with D unclear. CDR1 and CDR2 (germline): SGHRS, YFSETQ. The CDR3 contains 12 residues. The germline V and J ends were trimmed by 4 bases and 5 bases, with 9 bases remaining between them. The CDR3 bases are TGCGCCAGCAGCCCGGATCTGGAGACCCAGTACTTC. Translating gives CASSPDLETQYF.

This sequence joins TRBV7-3 and TRBJ2-7; D remains unclear. The germline V gene has CDR1 SGHTA and CDR2 FQGTGA. Trimming cost V 5 bases and J 6 bases, with 14 bases left between them. The CDR3 sequence is 13 residues long. CDR3 amino acids: CASSKVSSPEQYV. The CDR3 DNA sequence: TGTGCCAGCAGCAAAGTCTCCTCCCCCGAGCAGTACGTC.

This clone showed up just once. The gene calls are TRBV6-5 and TRBJ1-5; D is unresolved. Germline V lookup: CDR1 MNHEY, CDR2 SVGAGI. Between the trimmed V and J ends, which lost 5 bases and 2 bases, there was a span of 10 bases. The CDR3 runs to 14 residues. CDR3 protein: CASSQHDGNQPQHF. The CDR3 DNA reads as TGTGCCAGCAGTCAACACGATGGCAATCAGCCCCAGCATTTT.

The chain carries TRBV9 and TRBJ2-7; 9 nucleotides agree with TRBD2. The CDR3 totals 13 residues. Germline V gene sequence: CDR1 SGDLS, CDR2 YYNGEE. Trimming cost V 5 bases and J 3 bases; bases outside gene matches: 3. The CDR3 DNA is TGTGCCAGCAGTAGCGGGGGTGGCTACGAGCAGTACTTC. Translated, it gives CASSSGGGYEQYF.

The chain joins TRBV14 to TRBJ2-1; D is ambiguous. Trimming stripped 7 bases from V and 2 bases from J, with 12 bases between. The CDR3 consists of 14 residues. Germline V gene data show CDR1 as SGHDN and CDR2 as FVKESK. CDR3 residues: CASTLVGTYNEQFF. The DNA for the CDR3 is TGTGCCAGCACCCTAGTCGGAACCTACAATGAGCAGTTCTTC. Using reference TRBV14 and TRBJ2-1 for the parts outside the CDR3, the full variable domain is EAGVTQFPSHSVIEKGQTVTLRCDPISGHDNLYWYRRVMGKEIKFLLHFVKESKQDESGMPNNRFLAERTGGTYSTLKVQPAELEDSGVYFCASTLVGTYNEQFFGPGTRLTVL.

The rearrangement joins TRBV27 to TRBJ2-6; D remains ambiguous. Germline loops: CDR1 MNHEY, CDR2 SMNVEV (reference sequence). CDR3 length: 16 residues. Trimming took off 2 bases at V and 0 bases at J, with 8 bases between the two ends. The CDR3 nucleotides read TGTGCCAGCAGTTTAGGAGCCGGCTCTGGGGCCAACGTCCTGACTTTC. It encodes CASSLGAGSGANVLTF.

A single count supports this clone. The chain employs TRBV30 and TRBJ2-3; TRBD2 might be the D (7 bases). The CDR3 length is 15 residues. The V gene lost 3 bases and the J gene lost 3 bases, with 16 bases spanning the gap. CDR1 is GTSNPN, CDR2 SVGIG, per germline (reference sequence). CDR3 protein: CAWRNVGGRTDTQYF. CDR3 nucleotides: TGTGCCTGGAGAAATGTGGGGGGGCGAACAGATACGCAGTATTTT.

The V and J genes are TRBV5-8 and TRBJ2-5, with 9 bases matching TRBD2. The CDR3 spans 17 residues. V lost 1 base to trimming and J lost 5 bases; unmatched junction nucleotides: 12. CDR1 and CDR2 from the germline V gene are SGHTS and YDEGEE. The CDR3 nucleotides read TGTGCCAGCAGCTTGTCCCAGGGCGGGGGGGCATTGGAGACCCAGTACTTC. This sequence encodes CASSLSQGGGALETQYF.

The rearrangement links TRBV4-3 to TRBJ2-5, with 7 bases lining up with TRBD2. The CDR3 loop spans 17 amino acids. V gave up 1 base and J gave up 7 bases; unmatched junction bases: 15. Germline lookup yields CDR1 LGHNA and CDR2 YSLEER. In DNA form, the CDR3 reads TGCGCCAGCAGCCAAGTTGGGACGGGAGCGGGGATGGGGACCCAGTACTTC. It translates to CASSQVGTGAGMGTQYF.

Only one count was recorded for this clone. The chain is built from TRBV2 and TRBJ1-5; D is unresolved. CDR3 length: 13 amino acids. Germline V CDR1 and CDR2: SNHLY, FYNNEI. The V and J ends lost 7 bases and 4 bases respectively, with 11 bases between them. The CDR3 here is CASKGAYNQPQHF. The CDR3 nucleotides are TGTGCCAGCAAGGGAGCGTATAATCAGCCCCAGCATTTT.

The CDR3 here is CASSSGLSTGELFF. As DNA, the CDR3 is TGTGCCAGCAGCTCGGGACTCAGCACCGGGGAGCTGTTTTTT. The V gene is TRBV7-3, the J gene TRBJ2-2, with a tentative D call TRBD2 (6 bases). The CDR3 is 14 residues long. Germline CDR1 and CDR2: SGHTA and FQGTGA. With 4 bases removed from V and 4 bases from J, the gap between germline ends came to 10 bases.

This chain uses TRBV7-2 with TRBJ2-1; D not resolved. Germline CDR1 is SGHTA and CDR2 is FQGNSA. CDR3 length: 14 residues. V dropped 2 bases and J dropped 4 bases, with 9 bases sitting between them. Here the CDR3 reads CASSLRLEYNEQFF. The CDR3 nucleotides are TGTGCCAGCAGCTTACGGTTAGAGTACAATGAGCAGTTCTTC. The full variable domain, in which reference TRBV7-2 and TRBJ2-1 provide the parts outside the CDR3, is GAGVSQSPSNKVTEKGKDVELRCDPISGHTALYWYRQSLGQGLEFLIYFQGNSAPDKSGLPSDRFSAERTGGSVSTLTIQRTQQEDSAVYLCASSLRLEYNEQFFGPGTRLTVL.

The rearrangement joins TRBV14 to TRBJ2-5, with 9 bases that match TRBD2. Germline V lookup: CDR1 SGHDN, CDR2 FVKESK. This CDR3 is 18 amino acids long. Trimming removed 1 base from V and 2 bases from J; junction bases left unmatched: 11. The DNA of the CDR3 is TGTGCCAGCAGCCAAGGACTTCTTAAGCGGGGGGTTCAAGAGACCCAGTACTTC. It yields the protein CASSQGLLKRGVQETQYF.

This chain joins TRBV5-4 and TRBJ2-1, with TRBD2 identical over 13 bases. The J segment lost 6 bases and the V segment lost 2 bases, leaving 2 bases of the junction unmatched. Germline lookup yields CDR1 SGHNT and CDR2 YYREEE (reference sequence). The CDR3 consists of 15 residues. As DNA, the CDR3 is TGTGCCAGCAGCTTAGGACTAGCGGGGGTCAATGAGCAGTTCTTC. Translation: CASSLGLAGVNEQFF.

The chain links TRBV3-1 (or the pseudogene TRBV3-2) to TRBJ2-7; D not resolved. The CDR3 extends over 13 amino acids. Germline CDR1 is LGHDT and CDR2 is YNNKEL (reference sequence). Trimming cost V 4 bases and J 5 bases, with 12 bases left between them. CDR3 residues: CASSRGDANEQYF. The CDR3 DNA is TGTGCCAGCAGCCGCGGAGACGCGAACGAGCAGTACTTC.

V and J are TRBV5-4 and TRBJ2-1; D may be TRBD1 (6 bases). CDR3 length: 15 residues. Trimming removed 0 bases at V and 3 bases at J, with 10 bases between. Germline loops: CDR1 SGHNT, CDR2 YYREEE (reference sequence). For the CDR3, the DNA is TGTGCCAGCAGCTTGGACCAGGGGTTCTACAATGAGCAGTTCTTC. Translating it yields CASSLDQGFYNEQFF.